This T cell receptor (beta chain) was recorded in a study of molecular identifiers for immune sequencing clone quantification (dated by TCRdb to the late 2010s). Describing the broader study: For a replicate experiment, RNA from around 20,000 or 100,000 naive CD8 T cells was divided into five aliquots, of which four were sequenced. This methods study used CD8 T cells to benchmark TCR RNA copy counting and molecular-identifier clustering-based TCR repertoire sequencing (MIDCIRS).

The germline V gene gives CDR1 as MNHEY and CDR2 as SVGEGT. CDR3 length: 16 amino acids, cysteine to phenylalanine. The DNA shown is the 48-base CDR3, in frame from base 1. Clipping removes 3 bases from V and 3 bases from J, with 9 as the unmatched junction base count. Library preparation was by PCR. Sequencing was performed on an Illumina HiSeq 4000. Preparation of bulk TCR libraries followed a previously described approach, with the TCR primers listed in Table S5. Total RNA was purified with the Qiagen AllPrep DNA/RNA kit. Before analysis, reads from multiple sequencing runs of one library were combined. Concerning the study's data processing: Reads were retained only if the reads had an exact TCR constant sequence, and the retained reads were trimmed to 150 nt and grouped according to their 12-nt molecular barcodes. Reads within each barcode group were sub-clustered using a 15% Levenshtein threshold, and quality-weighted consensus sequences were constructed for each RNA molecule. Non-functional sequences were filtered out, along with any lower-count sequence sitting one edit away from another sequence. Based on fitting two negative binomial distributions, any barcode sub-cluster with under 20% of the maximum read count was discarded. Starting from the raw public reads, TCRdb applied fastp trimming at Q25, assembled clones with MiXCR and retained in-frame beta chains. Rows with one shared CDR3 protein collapse into an entry with the most common genes and DNA. These V and J calls rely on TCRdb rather than the paper's analysis. This sample holds 490,000 or so distinct CDR3 sequences; 20% to 25% were observed only once. The ten largest clones add up to under 0.85% of the sample.

This clonotype was seen a handful of times. Its specific antigen is unknown. Qualities for individual bases were not recorded, and no much larger clone is one base off. General conclusions and limits of the study: Modeling gave around 2.7 recovered TCR RNA copies per cell versus 8 to 10 by digital PCR, implying approximately 30% capture efficiency. A single cell's worth of spiked-in Jurkat TCR RNA was reported detectable even among under 1.3 million naive CD8 T cells. When barcode sub-clustering was not used, chimeric consensus sequences inflated TCR diversity, with chimeras reaching as high as 47%. Clones above 20 RNA copies held over 97% of molecules in CMV-specific effector cells but under 1% in naive cells. Spiked-in Jurkat TCR RNA (about 10 copies' worth), which is not part of the donor repertoire, was contained in the naive libraries. Highly expanded clone sizes could be underestimated because identical TCR molecules may share a barcode.

Libraries of naive CD8 T cells were generated from roughly 21,000 to 960,000 sorted cells, with 10%, 30% or 50% of the purified RNA used. On a BD FACSAria II, naive CD8 T cells were FACS-sorted as CD8+CD4-CCR7+CD45RA+ and collected into RLT Plus buffer. Around 11 TCR copies' worth of Jurkat RNA were spiked into about 19,000-1,100,000 naive CD8 T cell samples to test detection sensitivity. Enrichment of CD8 T cells was performed with RosetteSep CD8+ T Cell Enrichment Cocktail and Ficoll-Paque, after which ACK red cell lysis was carried out. Sequenced material: naive CD8+ T cells from blood, with Jurkat cell RNA spiked in. Explained via the paper, the cell subset or site label denotes: FACS-sorted CD8+CD4-CCR7+CD45RA+ naive T cells. The rearranged chain carries TRBV6-2 or TRBV6-3 and TRBJ2-7; TRBD2 matches 9 bases in the middle. The TCR originated in a human donor in good health. Some libraries in this study had Jurkat cell RNA spiked in. The CDR3 loop reads CASSYTSGYPHYEQYF. The DNA reads as follows: TGTGCCAGCAGTTATACTAGCGGGTACCCCCACTACGAGCAGTACTTC.